The clone carrying this T cell receptor beta chain was counted a single time. Profiled with immunoSEQ multiplex PCR; TCRdb holds only in-frame clones, not every one. The table lists 200,000 to 300,000 clones, approximately 89% of them singletons. This record comes from a study of blood T cell repertoires in COVID-19. CDR3 length equals 15 residues. The germline gives CDR1 MGHRA, CDR2 YSYEKL. Trimming removed 2 bases at V and 0 bases at J, with 11 bases between. This receptor was taken from a woman in her late teens or twenties who had recovered from COVID-19. Sequencing input: PBMCs or T cells enriched from blood (not recorded which). V gene TRBV4-1 combines with J gene TRBJ2-7; no definite D call. The CDR3 here is CASSQRHASSYEQYF. In DNA, the CDR3 is TGCGCCAGCAGCCAACGTCATGCGAGCTCCTACGAGCAGTACTTC.